The TCR beta chain described here comes from a study of blood T cell repertoires in COVID-19. Study background: The study drew acute and convalescent COVID-19 samples from the United States, Italy and Spain. Nucleic acid was either cDNA or gDNA, and it came from T cells, B-cell-depleted T cells, or PBMCs.

The CDR3 length is 13 residues. V dropped 5 bases and J dropped 9; count of bases not matched to a gene: 5. Per germline, CDR1 SGHAT and CDR2 FQNNGV. Authors' analysis steps: Amplification of reference gene primers was used by the study to estimate nucleated cell counts. TCRdb's copy holds only in-frame clones and misses some; the assay was immunoSEQ multiplex PCR. V, J and clone size were drawn from that table, and D and trimming were deduced from the DNA. The table records more than 70,000 clones, roughly 87% of them present only once. The specimen was peripheral blood. This TCR came from a man aged 60 to 75 with acute or convalescent COVID-19. V usage is TRBV11-2 and J usage is TRBJ2-1, with 9 bases aligning to TRBD1. In nucleotides, the CDR3 is TGTGCCAGCAGCGAGGACAGGGGAGGTGAGCAGTTCTTC. Translated, it gives CASSEDRGGEQFF.